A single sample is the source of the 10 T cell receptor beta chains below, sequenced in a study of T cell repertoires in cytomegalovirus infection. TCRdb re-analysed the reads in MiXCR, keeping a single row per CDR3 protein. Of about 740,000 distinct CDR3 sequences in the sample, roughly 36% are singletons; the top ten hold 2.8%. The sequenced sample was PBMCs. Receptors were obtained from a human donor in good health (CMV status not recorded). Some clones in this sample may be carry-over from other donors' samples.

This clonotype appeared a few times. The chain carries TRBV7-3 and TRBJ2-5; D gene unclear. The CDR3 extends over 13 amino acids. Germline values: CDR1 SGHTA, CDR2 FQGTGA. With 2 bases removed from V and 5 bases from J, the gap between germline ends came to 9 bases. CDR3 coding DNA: TGTGCCAGCAGCTTACCCCCTGGGGAGACCCAGTACTTC. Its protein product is CASSLPPGETQYF.

This chain's CDR3 is CASSWRDKKETQYF. CDR3 in DNA: TGTGCCAGCAGCTGGAGGGACAAAAAAGAGACCCAGTACTTC. The chain uses TRBV7-9 and TRBJ2-5; D could derive from TRBD1 or TRBD2 (6 bases each). Trimming removed 4 bases from V and 3 bases from J, with 12 bases in between. The CDR3 runs to 14 residues. CDR1 and CDR2 (germline): SEHNR, FQNEAQ (reference sequence).

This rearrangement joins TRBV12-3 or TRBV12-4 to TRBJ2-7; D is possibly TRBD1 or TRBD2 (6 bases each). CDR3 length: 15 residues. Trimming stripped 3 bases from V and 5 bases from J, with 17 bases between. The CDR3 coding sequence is TGTGCCAGCAGTTTTGAATGGGGGGCCGGGGACGAGCAGTACTTC. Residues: CASSFEWGAGDEQYF.

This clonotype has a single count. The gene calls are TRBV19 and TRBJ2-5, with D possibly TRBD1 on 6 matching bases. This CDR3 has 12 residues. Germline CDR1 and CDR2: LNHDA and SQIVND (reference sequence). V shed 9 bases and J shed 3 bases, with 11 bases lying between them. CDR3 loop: CASGTLEETQYF. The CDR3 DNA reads TGTGCCAGCGGGACACTGGAAGAGACCCAGTACTTC. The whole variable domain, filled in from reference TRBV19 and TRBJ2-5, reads DGGITQSPKYLFRKEGQNVTLSCEQNLNHDAMYWYRQDPGQGLRLIYYSQIVNDFQKGDIAEGYSVSREKKESFPLTVTSAQKNPTAFYLCASGTLEETQYFGPGTRLLVL.

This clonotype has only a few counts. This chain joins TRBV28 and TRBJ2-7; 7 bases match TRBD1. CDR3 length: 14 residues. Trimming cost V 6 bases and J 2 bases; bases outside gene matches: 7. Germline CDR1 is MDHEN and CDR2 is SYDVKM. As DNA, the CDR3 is TGTGCCAGCAGCCCCTCGACAGGGACCTACGAGCAGTACTTC. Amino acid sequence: CASSPSTGTYEQYF.

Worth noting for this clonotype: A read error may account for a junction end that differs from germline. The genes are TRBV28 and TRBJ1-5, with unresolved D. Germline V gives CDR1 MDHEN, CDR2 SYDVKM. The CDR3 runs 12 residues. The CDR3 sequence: CAVRYSNQPHHF. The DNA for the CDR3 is TGTGCCGTCAGGTATAGCAATCAGCCCCATCATTTT. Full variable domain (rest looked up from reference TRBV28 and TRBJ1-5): DVKVTQSSRYLVKRTGEKVFLECVQDMDHENMFWYRQDPGLGLRLIYFSYDVKMKEKGDIPEGYSVSREKKERFSLILESASTNQTSMYLCAVRYSNQPHHFGDGTRLSIL.

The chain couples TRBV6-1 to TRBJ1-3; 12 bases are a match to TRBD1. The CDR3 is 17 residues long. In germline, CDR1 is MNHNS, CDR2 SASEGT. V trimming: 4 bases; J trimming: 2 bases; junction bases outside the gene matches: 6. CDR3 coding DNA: TGTGCCAGCAGTGCGACCGGGACAGGGGGCGCTGGAAACACCATATATTTT. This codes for CASSATGTGGAGNTIYF.

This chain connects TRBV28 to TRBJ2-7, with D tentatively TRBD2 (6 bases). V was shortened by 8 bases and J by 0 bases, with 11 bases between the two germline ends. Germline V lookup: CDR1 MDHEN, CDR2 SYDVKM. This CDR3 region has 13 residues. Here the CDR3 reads CASSPSDSYEQYF. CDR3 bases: TGTGCCAGCTCGCCTAGCGACTCCTACGAGCAGTACTTC.

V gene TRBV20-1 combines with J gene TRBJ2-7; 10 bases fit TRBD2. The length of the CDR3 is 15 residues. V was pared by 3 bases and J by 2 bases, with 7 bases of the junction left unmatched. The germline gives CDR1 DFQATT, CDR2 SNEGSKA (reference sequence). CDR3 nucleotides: TGCAGTGCTAGGGTCCAGCGGGGGGGGACCTACGAGCAGTACTTC. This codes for CSARVQRGGTYEQYF.

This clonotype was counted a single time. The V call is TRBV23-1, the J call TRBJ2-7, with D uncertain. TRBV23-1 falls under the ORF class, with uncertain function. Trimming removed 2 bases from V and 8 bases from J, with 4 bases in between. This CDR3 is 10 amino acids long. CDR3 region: CASSQRKQYF. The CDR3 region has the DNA TGCGCCAGCAGTCAAAGAAAGCAGTACTTC.